This T cell receptor (beta chain) was obtained from a study of blood T cell repertoires in COVID-19. Study-level background: The analysed material was cDNA or gDNA that came from T cells, B-cell-depleted T cells, or PBMCs.

Cohort allocation depended upon clinical history that participants reported. Recovery meant two consecutive negative NP/OP PCR tests, professional clearance, or resolved symptoms. Per the study methods: Reference gene primer amplification in the assay estimated nucleated cell counts. Using immunoSEQ multiplex PCR, the repertoire was profiled, and TCRdb retains in-frame clones only, with some absent. V and J calls and clone size are copied from that table; D and trimming were computed from the DNA. The sample carries hundreds of thousands of clones, 88% recorded once. Germline V gives CDR1 KGHDR, CDR2 SFDVKD. The V segment lost 3 bases and the J segment 3 bases; nucleotides outside the gene matches: 12. CDR3 length equals 17 residues.

The sequence derives from a woman aged 25 to 39 who had recovered from COVID-19. V gene TRBV24-1 combines with J gene TRBJ2-7; 8 nucleotides match TRBD2. Sequencing was carried out using PBMCs or T cells enriched from blood (not recorded which). The CDR3 DNA reads TGTGCCACCAGTGATCCCGCTATAGCGGGGCTCATCTACGAGCAGTACTTC. Its translation: CATSDPAIAGLIYEQYF.